This TCR beta chain stems from a study of glioma-infiltrating T cells after dendritic cell vaccination. Study-wide context: At biweekly intervals, patients got three intradermal dendritic cell vaccine injections.

Before vaccination, two weeks after the third vaccination, and at progression, PBMC were collected. With 8 bases clipped from V and 1 base from J, the junction kept 6 bases outside the gene matches. Germline lookup yields CDR1 SNHLY and CDR2 FYNNEI. The CDR3 loop spans 14 amino acids. The assay was immunoSEQ multiplex PCR, and TCRdb's table has in-frame clones only and misses some. This repertoire shows fewer than 85,000 clones, roughly 89% found once; its top ten account for approximately 3%. This clone appeared once. This chain joins TRBV2 and TRBJ1-2, with 8 bases identical to TRBD1. The sample consisted of blood, taken before dendritic cell vaccination. The receptor was isolated from a human donor with glioblastoma. CDR3 nucleotides: TGTGCCAGCCTGACAGGGGCTTTTAACTATGGCTACACCTTC. This translates into CASLTGAFNYGYTF. The full variable domain, rest sourced from reference TRBV2 and TRBJ1-2, is EPEVTQTPSHQVTQMGQEVILRCVPISNHLYFYWYRQILGQKVEFLVSFYNNEISEKSEIFDDQFSVERPDGSNFTLKIRSTKLEDSAMYFCASLTGAFNYGYTFGSGTRLTVV.